This T cell receptor (beta chain) was captured by sequencing in a study of blood T cell repertoires in COVID-19. Whole-study context: The study drew acute and convalescent COVID-19 samples from the United States, Italy and Spain. PBMCs, B-cell-depleted T cells, or T cells were the source of the cDNA or gDNA that made up the material.

Per the original data handling: How many nucleated cells were present was estimated from reference gene primer amplification. Sequenced by immunoSEQ multiplex PCR; TCRdb stores in-frame clones only, minus some. V and J calls and clone size come straight from that table; D and trimming were deduced from the DNA. The sample yields approximately 92,000 clones, roughly 86% seen once. Germline V CDR1 and CDR2: LGHDT, YNNKEL (reference sequence). This CDR3 comprises 15 residues. V trimming: 3 bases; J trimming: 2 bases; junction bases outside the gene matches: 3. V is TRBV3-1 (or the pseudogene TRBV3-2) and J is TRBJ2-3; 9 bases are a match to TRBD2. What was sequenced was peripheral blood. This TCR was recovered from a woman in her sixties in a cohort sampled during active or convalescent COVID-19. The CDR3 protein is CASSQLAGNTDTQYF. CDR3 sequence (DNA): TGTGCCAGCAGCCAGCTAGCGGGGAACACAGATACGCAGTATTTT.